This T cell receptor (beta chain) was identified during a study of regulatory T cells in long-lasting Graves disease. The authors built TCR beta libraries using iRepertoire HTBI primers and Arm-PCR of CDR3 regions. TCRdb re-called the multiplex PCR reads with MiXCR, one entry per CDR3 protein. Of 350,000 to 450,000 distinct CDR3 sequences in the sample, about 15% were seen once. This clonotype has at least ten counts. Its antigen is unidentified. CDR1 is KGHDR, CDR2 SFDVKD, per germline. Trimming took 3 bases from V and 8 from J, leaving 18 bases between them. The CDR3 has 15 residues. General study findings and limits: Persistent-disease Graves' patients showed less TCR diversity than new cases. Gene preferences differed: TRBV28, TRBJ1-2, TRBJ2-5 in persistent cases.

The time point was: newly diagnosed GD, antithyroid drugs for less than 3 months. The TCR library was made from RNA extracted from PBMCs. The patient group derived from an endocrinology department in Xi'an, China. A further study also used this sample, focusing on T cells in Graves' hyperthyroidism and ophthalmopathy. Per that study: Stability of Graves' hyperthyroidism was defined as absent ophthalmopathy progression within 18 months.

Sequences were derived from peripheral blood mononuclear cells (PBMCs), sampled at new diagnosis, from a patient treated with antithyroid drugs. The rearrangement links TRBV24-1 to TRBJ1-2; maybe TRBD1 (5 bases). The sequence came from a middle-aged woman with Graves disease. CDR3 sequence reads: CATSDTSGPYGGYTF. In nucleotides, the CDR3 is TGTGCCACCAGTGATACTTCGGGACCCTACGGAGGCTACACCTTC.